These 16 T cell receptor beta chains came from one sample sequenced in a study of Graves' ophthalmopathy and Graves' hyperthyroidism. Scientists amplified the TCR beta CDR3 regions from RNA transcripts. HTBI primers were employed in first-round RT-PCR, then a second-round multiplex PCR followed. Using its own MiXCR run on the multiplex PCR reads, TCRdb lists one record per CDR3 protein. Of 300,000 to 400,000 distinct CDR3 sequences in the sample, about a sixth are singletons; the top ten hold 2% to 2.5%. Sequencing used peripheral blood. These receptors originate from an adult woman with stable Graves' hyperthyroidism.

This clonotype was detected many times. Given a much more abundant clone one base away, this may be a read error. CDR3 nucleotide sequence: TGTGCCAGCGGTCCGGCCGGGGGCAGGGCCCTTATCACCTTC. It translates to CASGPAGGRALITF. The chain couples TRBV12-3 or TRBV12-4 to TRBJ1-2, with D perhaps matching TRBD1 (6 bases). Trimming cost V 8 bases and J 13 bases, with 26 bases left between them. CDR3 length: 14 residues.

This clonotype has a count of ten or more. The J gene is TRBJ2-7, the V gene TRBV5-1; no clear D gene. Trimming stripped 4 bases from V and 3 bases from J, with 26 bases between. This CDR3 has 18 amino acids. Germline CDR1 SGHRS, CDR2 YFSETQ. This CDR3 is CASSLGPRLGPIDYEQYF. The CDR3 DNA is TGCGCCAGCAGCCTCGGACCAAGGTTAGGCCCTATCGACTACGAGCAGTACTTC. Combining the CDR3 with reference TRBV5-1 and TRBJ2-7 gives the whole variable domain KAGVTQTPRYLIKTRGQQVTLSCSPISGHRSVSWYQQTPGQGLQFLFEYFSETQRNKGNFPGRFSGRQFSNSRSEMNVSTLELGDSALYLCASSLGPRLGPIDYEQYFGPGTRLTVT.

There are many counts of this clonotype. A much larger clone lies one base from this, so it may be a read error. No conserved phenylalanine or tryptophan ends this CDR3, so it is likely a read error. The chain employs TRBV2 and TRBJ2-7, with D possibly being TRBD1 (6 bases). Trimming pared 11 bases from V and 2 bases from J, leaving 16 bases between. The CDR3 has 13 amino acids. Germline CDR1 SNHLY, CDR2 FYNNEI. Written as DNA, the CDR3 is TGTGCCGGGCGCCGGGACACTGCCTACGAGCAGTACCTC. It specifies CAGRRDTAYEQYL.

In this sample, this clonotype turned up many times. This chain uses TRBV6-1 with TRBJ2-7; 7 bases are shared with TRBD1. V shed 5 bases, J shed 4 bases, and the junction held 11 bases outside the gene matches. The CDR3 covers 15 residues. Germline CDR1 reads MNHNS; CDR2 reads SASEGT. The CDR3 here is CASSRSGGDLYEQYF. In DNA, the CDR3 is TGTGCCAGCAGTAGATCAGGGGGAGACCTTTACGAGCAGTACTTC.

This clonotype was picked up many times. The chain employs TRBV4-1 and TRBJ2-7; the match to TRBD2 covers 11 bases. Germline CDR1 reads MGHRA; CDR2 reads YSYEKL. V was clipped by 1 base and J by 2 bases; unmatched bases: 1. This CDR3 spans 15 amino acids. CDR3 in DNA: TGCGCCAGCAGCCAAGGACTAGCGGGACCCTACGAGCAGTACTTC. This encodes CASSQGLAGPYEQYF.

This sequence joins TRBV5-1 and TRBJ2-5, with 11 nucleotides matching TRBD2. The CDR3 is 17 residues long. V gave up 0 bases and J gave up 3 bases; unmatched junction bases: 7. Germline V gives CDR1 SGHRS, CDR2 YFSETQ. This chain's CDR3 is CASSLVSTSGREETQYF. The CDR3 coding sequence is TGCGCCAGCAGCTTGGTCTCCACTAGCGGGAGAGAAGAGACCCAGTACTTC.

This clonotype was found many times. The rearrangement uses TRBV29-1 and TRBJ1-2; D may be TRBD1 (5 bases). This CDR3 is 13 amino acids long. CDR1 and CDR2 (germline): SQVTM, ANQGSEA. V was clipped by 6 bases and J by 3 bases, with 14 bases between them. In DNA, the CDR3 is TGCAGCGTCACCATGGGGACGGACTATGGCTACACCTTC. Encoded protein: CSVTMGTDYGYTF.

This clonotype was detected many times. The chain combines TRBV28 with TRBJ2-4; D not resolved. Trimming took 5 bases from V and 8 from J, leaving 13 bases between them. The length of the CDR3 is 13 residues. Germline V CDR1 and CDR2: MDHEN, SYDVKM. The CDR3 nucleotides are TGTGCCAGCAGTGGACCGATATGGGACATTCAGTACTTC. Residues: CASSGPIWDIQYF.

This clonotype was seen ten or more times. The rearrangement uses TRBV2 and TRBJ2-7, with TRBD2 identical over 8 bases. The germline V gene has CDR1 SNHLY and CDR2 FYNNEI. The CDR3 covers 11 residues. Unmatched junction bases numbered 4, after V lost 4 bases and J lost 11 bases. DNA for the CDR3: TGTGCCAGCAGTGCGCGGGGGGAAGAGTACTTC. Translated: CASSARGEEYF.

This clonotype was seen more than once but under ten times. V and J are TRBV9 and TRBJ1-2; a possible D gene is TRBD1 (5 bases). CDR1 and CDR2 (germline): SGDLS, YYNGEE. V was cut by 0 bases and J by 2 bases, with 8 bases left in between. This CDR3 is built from 14 residues. CDR3 protein: CASSVGWGNYGYTF. DNA of the CDR3: TGTGCCAGCAGCGTAGGTTGGGGGAACTATGGCTACACCTTC.

This chain uses TRBV20-1 with TRBJ2-7, with 9 bases fitting TRBD2. CDR3 length: 15 amino acids. Germline trimming cut 5 bases from V and 7 bases from J; bases unmatched to any gene: 15. Germline V gene sequence: CDR1 DFQATT, CDR2 SNEGSKA (reference sequence). The CDR3: CSAQEAIAGVGEQYF. The CDR3 coding sequence is TGCAGTGCTCAGGAAGCAATAGCGGGAGTGGGGGAGCAGTACTTC.

The gene calls are TRBV4-1 and TRBJ2-7, with 7 nucleotides matching TRBD2. The ends lost 0 bases at V and 3 bases at J; junction bases unmatched: 11. Germline CDR1 reads MGHRA; CDR2 reads YSYEKL. The CDR3 has 17 residues. The CDR3 region has the DNA TGCGCCAGCAGCCAAGATTGGGGGGGTTACCCCCGCTACGAGCAGTACTTC. Its translation is CASSQDWGGYPRYEQYF.

This clonotype showed up many times. Here the CDR3 DNA reads TGTGCCAGCACGAAAGCAGGGACAGGGGGCGTCGAGCAGTACTTC. Translated: CASTKAGTGGVEQYF. The chain couples TRBV6-6 to TRBJ2-7; 12 bases match TRBD1. Germline lookup yields CDR1 MNHNY and CDR2 SVGAGI (reference sequence). There are 15 residues in the CDR3. V trimming: 7 bases; J trimming: 6 bases; junction bases outside the gene matches: 10.

This clonotype has ten or more counts. The chain is built from TRBV28 and TRBJ2-5; 8 bases are shared with TRBD2. V shed 3 bases, J shed 5 bases, and the junction held 11 bases outside the gene matches. From germline, CDR1 is MDHEN and CDR2 SYDVKM. This CDR3 is 16 amino acids long. CDR3 loop: CASSFRLAGFSETQYF. DNA for the CDR3: TGTGCCAGCAGTTTTAGGTTAGCGGGATTTTCGGAGACCCAGTACTTC. Full variable domain (rest looked up from reference TRBV28 and TRBJ2-5): DVKVTQSSRYLVKRTGEKVFLECVQDMDHENMFWYRQDPGLGLRLIYFSYDVKMKEKGDIPEGYSVSREKKERFSLILESASTNQTSMYLCASSFRLAGFSETQYFGPGTRLLVL.

This clonotype was observed a few times. This chain connects TRBV12-3 or TRBV12-4 to TRBJ2-5; D possibly corresponds to TRBD2 (6 bases). The CDR3 sequence is 14 residues long. With 3 bases removed from V and 5 bases from J, the gap between germline ends came to 13 bases. In nucleotides, the CDR3 is TGTGCCAGCAGTTTGTACCTAGCGCTGGAGACCCAGTACTTC. As protein: CASSLYLALETQYF.

A few counts support this clonotype. Just one base apart from a much larger clone, this may be a read error. The chain carries TRBV11-2 and TRBJ2-2; 9 bases are a match to TRBD2. The CDR3 contains 17 residues. Trimming took 5 bases from V and 4 from J; bases not matched to a gene: 11. Germline V gene sequence: CDR1 SGHAT, CDR2 FQNNGV. Here the CDR3 reads CASSPDGLAGRTGELFF. The CDR3, as DNA: TGTGCCAGCAGCCCCGACGGGCTAGCGGGACGCACCGGGGAGCTGTTTTTT.